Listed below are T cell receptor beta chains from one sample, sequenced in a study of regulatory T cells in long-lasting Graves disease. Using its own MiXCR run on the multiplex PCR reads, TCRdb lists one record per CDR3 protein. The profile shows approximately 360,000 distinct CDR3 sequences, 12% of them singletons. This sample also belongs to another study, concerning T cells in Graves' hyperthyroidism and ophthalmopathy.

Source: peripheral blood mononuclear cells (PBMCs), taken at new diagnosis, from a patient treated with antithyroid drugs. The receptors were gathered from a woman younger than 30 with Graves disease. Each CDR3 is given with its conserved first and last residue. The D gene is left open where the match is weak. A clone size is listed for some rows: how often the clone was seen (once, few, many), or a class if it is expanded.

CDR3: CASSFRDRVIEAFF
DNA: TGTGCCAGCAGCTTTAGGGACAGGGTCATTGAAGCTTTCTTT
size: -
J: TRBJ1-1
D: TRBD1
V: TRBV7-8

CDR3: CASRSARVLYGYTF
DNA: TGTGCCAGTAGGTCGGCGCGAGTCCTTTATGGCTACACCTTC
size: -
J: TRBJ1-2
D: -
V: TRBV19

CDR3: CASSPPKGLARETQYF
DNA: TGTGCCAGCTCACCACCCAAAGGACTAGCGAGGGAGACCCAGTACTTC
size: many
J: TRBJ2-5
D: TRBD2
V: TRBV18

CDR3: CASSFGTFGSYEQYF
DNA: TGTGCCAGCAGCTTTGGGACTTTCGGCTCCTACGAGCAGTACTTC
size: few
J: TRBJ2-7
D: -
V: TRBV14

CDR3: CASSQQEYYGYTF
DNA: TGTGCCAGCAGCCAACAAGAATACTATGGCTACACCTTC
size: many
J: TRBJ1-2
D: -
V: TRBV14

CDR3: CASSASDLAYANTGELFF
DNA: TGTGCCAGCAGCGCCTCCGATCTAGCCTACGCGAACACCGGGGAGCTGTTTTTT
size: many
J: TRBJ2-2
D: -
V: TRBV13

CDR3: CASSWYGSPAAEQYF
DNA: TGTGCCAGCAGTTGGTACGGTTCCCCAGCCGCAGAGCAGTACTTC
size: many
J: TRBJ2-7
D: -
V: TRBV6-5

CDR3: CAWGQIPLAKNIQYF
DNA: TGTGCCTGGGGACAGATACCACTAGCCAAAAACATTCAGTACTTC
size: many
J: TRBJ2-4
D: -
V: TRBV30

CDR3: CAIMDRLGGYTF
DNA: TGTGCCATCATGGACCGACTAGGAGGCTACACCTTC
size: many
J: TRBJ1-2
D: -
V: TRBV10-3

CDR3: CASRFRGKEQFF
DNA: TGTGCCAGCAGATTTCGTGGAAAAGAGCAGTTCTTC
size: few
J: TRBJ2-1
D: -
V: TRBV7-9

CDR3: CSASRTPGQGINEQFF
DNA: TGCAGTGCTAGTCGTACCCCGGGACAGGGTATCAATGAGCAGTTCTTC
size: many
J: TRBJ2-1
D: TRBD1
V: TRBV20-1

CDR3: CASSPTGRETQYF
DNA: TGTGCCAGCAGTCCGACAGGGAGGGAGACCCAGTACTTC
size: many
J: TRBJ2-5
D: -
V: TRBV27

CDR3: CASSYSMGSGANVLTF
DNA: TGTGCCAGCAGTTACTCGATGGGTTCTGGGGCCAACGTCCTGACTTTC
size: few
J: TRBJ2-6
D: -
V: TRBV6-5

CDR3: CASSDGQGGTDTQYF
DNA: TGTGCCAGCAGCGACGGACAGGGGGGGACAGATACGCAGTATTTT
size: many
J: TRBJ2-3
D: TRBD1
V: TRBV6-4

CDR3: CASSIAGAYNEQFF
DNA: TGTGCCAGCAGTATAGCGGGAGCTTACAATGAGCAGTTCTTC
size: many
J: TRBJ2-1
D: TRBD2
V: TRBV11-2

CDR3: CASKLTLRTGELFF
DNA: TGTGCCAGCAAACTAACCTTGCGCACCGGGGAGCTGTTTTTT
size: many
J: TRBJ2-2
D: -
V: TRBV12-3/TRBV12-4

CDR3: CASSPGLMAEAFF
DNA: TGTGCCAGCAGTCCGGGCTTGATGGCTGAAGCTTTCTTT
size: many
J: TRBJ1-1
D: -
V: TRBV12-3/TRBV12-4

CDR3: CASSIVSGGRTEAFF
DNA: TGTGCCAGTAGTATAGTGTCAGGGGGGCGGACTGAAGCTTTCTTT
size: -
J: TRBJ1-1
D: TRBD1
V: TRBV19

CDR3: CASRRGQNQETQYF
DNA: TGTGCCAGCAGACGAGGACAGAACCAAGAGACCCAGTACTTC
size: many
J: TRBJ2-5
D: -
V: TRBV5-8

CDR3: CASGMGNTGELFF
DNA: TGCGCCAGCGGTATGGGAAACACCGGGGAGCTGTTTTTT
size: few
J: TRBJ2-2
D: -
V: TRBV5-1

CDR3: CASSFTLAGREQFF
DNA: TGTGCCAGCTCATTTACTCTAGCGGGGAGGGAGCAGTTCTTC
size: many
J: TRBJ2-1
D: TRBD2
V: TRBV5-8

CDR3: CASSFMGLVTEAFF
DNA: TGTGCCAGCAGTTTTATGGGTTTGGTTACTGAAGCTTTCTTT
size: many
J: TRBJ1-1
D: -
V: TRBV28

CDR3: CVSSQLFRGKGQPQHF
DNA: TGCGTCAGCAGCCAACTGTTCAGAGGGAAAGGACAGCCCCAGCATTTT
size: once
J: TRBJ1-5
D: -
V: TRBV4-3

CDR3: CASGLDRGSGANVLTF
DNA: TGTGCCAGCGGCCTTGACAGGGGCTCTGGGGCCAACGTCCTGACTTTC
size: -
J: TRBJ2-6
D: TRBD1
V: TRBV2

CDR3: CASNQDTSTGELFF
DNA: TGTGCCAGCAACCAGGACACTTCCACCGGGGAGCTGTTTTTT
size: -
J: TRBJ2-2
D: -
V: TRBV6-2/TRBV6-3

CDR3: CASSQLSDPNSPLHF
DNA: TGTGCCAGCAGCCAATTAAGTGATCCGAATTCACCCCTCCACTTT
size: -
J: TRBJ1-6
D: -
V: TRBV4-2

CDR3: CASSPGGAHSGNTIYF
DNA: TGTGCCAGCAGTCCGGGGGGGGCCCACTCTGGAAACACCATATATTTT
size: many
J: TRBJ1-3
D: -
V: TRBV28

CDR3: CASLEYRGGGYEQYF
DNA: TGTGCCAGTCTCGAATATCGGGGCGGCGGATACGAGCAGTACTTC
size: many
J: TRBJ2-7
D: -
V: TRBV28

CDR3: CASSFFIEGLAGGLPRSSGELFF
DNA: TGTGCCAGCAGCTTCTTCATAGAGGGACTAGCGGGAGGACTTCCCAGGTCGTCCGGGGAGCTGTTTTTT
size: many
J: TRBJ2-2
D: TRBD2
V: TRBV13

CDR3: CASSMSSGSNLDTQYF
DNA: TGTGCCAGCAGCATGTCTAGCGGGAGTAACCTTGATACGCAGTATTTT
size: few
J: TRBJ2-3
D: TRBD2
V: TRBV9

CDR3: CSAREGRGSGANVLTF
DNA: TGCAGTGCTAGGGAGGGGCGGGGCTCTGGGGCCAACGTCCTGACTTTC
size: -
J: TRBJ2-6
D: -
V: TRBV20-1

CDR3: CSAGTFIAYNEQFF
DNA: TGCAGTGCGGGGACATTTATCGCCTACAATGAGCAGTTCTTC
size: many
J: TRBJ2-1
D: -
V: TRBV20-1

CDR3: CASSSPRRAGPDTQYF
DNA: TGTGCCAGCAGTTCACCCCGCCGGGCCGGCCCAGATACGCAGTATTTT
size: many
J: TRBJ2-3
D: -
V: TRBV28

CDR3: CASSPDAGKHTF
DNA: TGTGCCAGCAGCCCCGACGCGGGAAAACACACCTTC
size: many
J: TRBJ1-2
D: -
V: TRBV11-2

CDR3: CASSLWTSGSIDEQFF
DNA: TGTGCCAGCAGCCTTTGGACTAGCGGGAGTATCGATGAGCAGTTCTTC
size: -
J: TRBJ2-1
D: TRBD2
V: TRBV7-6

CDR3: CASTVLRDYGYTF
DNA: TGTGCCAGCACCGTGCTCAGGGACTATGGCTACACCTTC
size: many
J: TRBJ1-2
D: -
V: TRBV6-1

CDR3: CSVLRDLGAGETQYF
DNA: TGCAGCGTGTTACGAGATCTCGGGGCAGGAGAGACCCAGTACTTC
size: many
J: TRBJ2-5
D: -
V: TRBV29-1

CDR3: CASSSPIGQGNPEAFF
DNA: TGTGCCAGCAGTTCCCCTATCGGACAGGGCAATCCCGAAGCTTTCTTT
size: many
J: TRBJ1-1
D: TRBD1
V: TRBV6-2/TRBV6-3

CDR3: CASCDRAYEQYF
DNA: TGTGCCAGCTGTGACAGGGCATACGAGCAGTACTTC
size: many
J: TRBJ2-7
D: TRBD1
V: TRBV28

CDR3: CSVSPGANVLTF
DNA: TGCAGCGTTTCCCCTGGGGCCAACGTCCTGACTTTC
size: few
J: TRBJ2-6
D: -
V: TRBV29-1

CDR3: CASSLRQPIYGYTF
DNA: TGTGCCAGCAGCCTACGACAACCGATCTATGGCTACACCTTC
size: many
J: TRBJ1-2
D: -
V: TRBV13

CDR3: CATSRERGHTDTQYF
DNA: TGTGCCACCAGCAGAGAGAGGGGACACACAGATACGCAGTATTTT
size: few
J: TRBJ2-3
D: -
V: TRBV15